Listed below are T cell receptor beta chains from one sample, sequenced in a study of cytomegalovirus exposure and HLA in healthy donors. Assay: immunoSEQ multiplex PCR; the TCRdb copy retains only in-frame clones and omits some. This table holds some 140,000 clones, around 88% found once. What was sequenced was PBMCs. The source of these receptors is a man in his late teens or twenties in good health and CMV-seropositive. The CDR3 runs from the conserved cysteine through the conserved F or W. The order of the fields is D gene, V gene, clone size, J gene, CDR3 DNA, CDR3 protein. The D gene is left open where the match is weak. For some rows the clone size is stated as once, few or many, or as a class when expanded; others skip it.

>TRBD2|TRBV7-8|.|TRBJ2-1
TGTGCCAGCAGCTCTTATAGCGGGAGCTCCTACAATGAGCAGTTCTTC
CASSSYSGSSYNEQFF
>.|TRBV9|.|TRBJ2-5
TGTGCCAGCAGCGTAGGCCTAGCCGGCCGGGAGACCCAGTACTTC
CASSVGLAGRETQYF
>.|TRBV5-6|.|TRBJ1-5
TGTGCCAGCAGCCCGAGGGGGTACGATCAGCCCCAGCATTTT
CASSPRGYDQPQHF
>TRBD1|TRBV25-1|once|TRBJ1-2
TGTGCCAGCAGTGAACACACAGGGGCTAACTATGGCTACACCTTC
CASSEHTGANYGYTF
>TRBD2|TRBV7-2|.|TRBJ2-5
TGTGCCAGCAGCTTAGGGCCCTGGACTAGCGGGGGGACCCAGTACTTC
CASSLGPWTSGGTQYF
>TRBD1|TRBV5-1|.|TRBJ2-6
TGCGCCAGCAGCACCCGTCCCGGGACAGGGACTGGGGCCAACGTCCTGACTTTC
CASSTRPGTGTGANVLTF
>.|TRBV7-9|.|TRBJ1-4
TGTGCCAGCAGCTCCCCACTAGCAACTAATGAAAAACTGTTTTTT
CASSSPLATNEKLFF
>.|TRBV9|.|TRBJ1-1
TGTGCCAGCAGCGTAGAGTGGGGAGACACTGAAGCTTTCTTT
CASSVEWGDTEAFF
>.|TRBV6-5|.|TRBJ1-6
TGTGCCAGCAGTTACCGACAGAGTAATTCACCCCTCCACTTT
CASSYRQSNSPLHF
>TRBD2|TRBV5-4|.|TRBJ2-3
TGTGCCAGCAGCTTGTTTAGCGGGGGGTACACAGATACGCAGTATTTT
CASSLFSGGYTDTQYF
>TRBD1|TRBV19|.|TRBJ1-4
TGTGCCAGTAGTATGCGGGGACAGGGGAATGAAAAACTGTTTTTT
CASSMRGQGNEKLFF
>.|TRBV9|.|TRBJ1-1
TGTGCCAGCAGCGTAGCGGGGGGTGGGACTGAAGCTTTCTTT
CASSVAGGGTEAFF
>TRBD2|TRBV7-3|once|TRBJ2-7
TGTGCCAGCAGCTTAGCGGGGGGCTACGAGCAGTACTTC
CASSLAGGYEQYF
>.|TRBV12-5|.|TRBJ1-1
TGTGCTAGTGGTTTGGGTATTAGGGGCACTGAAGCTTTCTTT
CASGLGIRGTEAFF
>.|TRBV10-3|.|TRBJ1-2
TGTGCCATCAAAACACAGAAGGGGATAATTACAGGCTATGGCTACACCTTC
CAIKTQKGIITGYGYTF
>.|TRBV6-6|once|TRBJ1-2
TGTGCCAGCAGCCCCGGTTCGGGGTCCTTCTATGGCTACACCTTC
CASSPGSGSFYGYTF
>.|TRBV18|once|TRBJ2-7
TGTGCCAGCTCACCCGGGCAGGGGTCCTACGAGCAGTACTTC
CASSPGQGSYEQYF
>.|TRBV20-1|.|TRBJ1-1
TGCAGTGCGGAGGGGCGCACTGAAGCTTTCTTT
CSAEGRTEAFF
>.|TRBV7-3|.|TRBJ2-3
TGTGCCAGCAGCTCTCCGGGTCTCACCCCGCGGGATACGCAGTATTTT
CASSSPGLTPRDTQYF
>TRBD2|TRBV30|once|TRBJ2-1
TGTGCCTGGAGTGGGGGACTAGAGGGGTTTTACAATGAGCAGTTCTTC
CAWSGGLEGFYNEQFF
>TRBD2|TRBV7-2|.|TRBJ2-1
TGTGCCAGCAGCTCCTCCGGGACTAGGAGTACAGATGAGCAGTTCTTC
CASSSSGTRSTDEQFF
>.|TRBV19|.|TRBJ1-2
TGTGCCAGTAGTCCCCGGGACATCGGGGACTATGGCTACACCTTC
CASSPRDIGDYGYTF
>.|TRBV6-6|.|TRBJ1-4
TGTGCCAGCAGTGAGGGACAAGGCCATGAAAAACTGTTTTTT
CASSEGQGHEKLFF
>TRBD2|TRBV4-3|.|TRBJ2-4
TGCGCCAGCAGCCCGACGACTAGCGGGGGTGACATTCAGTACTTC
CASSPTTSGGDIQYF
>TRBD2|TRBV29-1|.|TRBJ2-3
TGCAGCGTTGAAGTAGCGGGAGGGCCGGGGGATACGCAGTATTTT
CSVEVAGGPGDTQYF
>TRBD1|TRBV9|once|TRBJ1-6
TGTGCCAGCAGCGAAACAGGGGGCATTTATTCACCCCTCCACTTT
CASSETGGIYSPLHF
>TRBD1|TRBV6-5|.|TRBJ1-2
TGTGCCAGCAGCCCCCGGGACAGCTATGGCTACACCTTC
CASSPRDSYGYTF
>.|TRBV29-1|few|TRBJ1-5
TGCAGCGTTGGACAGGCACATCAGCCCCAGCATTTT
CSVGQAHQPQHF
>.|TRBV6-1|.|TRBJ2-1
TGTGCCAGCAGTGCCCAAATGGGGGCGGGCAATGAGCAGTTCTTC
CASSAQMGAGNEQFF
>.|TRBV20-1|.|TRBJ2-7
TGCAGTGCCGGGAGAGCCTACGAGCAGTACTTC
CSAGRAYEQYF
>.|TRBV7-9|.|TRBJ1-4
TGTGCCAGCACCTGGACAGAGAATGAAAAACTGTTTTTT
CASTWTENEKLFF
>.|TRBV11-2|once|TRBJ2-3
TGTGCCAGCAGCTTAAATACAGGGAGCACAGATACGCAGTATTTT
CASSLNTGSTDTQYF
>TRBD2|TRBV10-3|.|TRBJ2-7
TGTGCCATCTCCTTTAGCGGGACCACCTCCTACGAGCAGTACTTC
CAISFSGTTSYEQYF
>TRBD2|TRBV5-6|few|TRBJ2-1
TGTGCCAGCAGCCTCGGGACTAGCGGGCACTACAATGAGCAGTTCTTC
CASSLGTSGHYNEQFF
>TRBD2|TRBV4-1|few|TRBJ2-2
TGCGCCAGCAGCCTAAGGGGCCGGGACTACCCCACCGGGGAGCTGTTTTTT
CASSLRGRDYPTGELFF
>TRBD2|TRBV6-5|.|TRBJ2-1
TGTGCCAGCAGTTACACGGGACTAGCGGGGGGCAATGAGCAGTTCTTC
CASSYTGLAGGNEQFF
>TRBD2|TRBV4-3|.|TRBJ2-5
TGCGCCAGCAGCCAAGAACGGGGGGGGCAAGAGACCCAGTACTTC
CASSQERGGQETQYF
>.|TRBV23-1|.|TRBJ1-1
TGCGCCAGCAGGGGGGTGAGGCGGGGGTACACTGAAGCTTTCTTT
CASRGVRRGYTEAFF
>.|TRBV7-9|.|TRBJ2-7
TGTGCCAGCACCCGCTCCACAGCCTCGTCCGAGCAGTACTTC
CASTRSTASSEQYF
>TRBD1|TRBV18|.|TRBJ1-5
TGTGCCAGCTCACCTCTGCCGGGACAGGGGACAGGTCAGCCCCAGCATTTT
CASSPLPGQGTGQPQHF
>TRBD1|TRBV14|.|TRBJ1-1
TGTGCCAGCAGCCAACACGGACAGGCCGCGAACACTGAAGCTTTCTTT
CASSQHGQAANTEAFF
>TRBD1|TRBV27|.|TRBJ2-1
TGTGCCAGCGGGACAGGGCCCTACAATGAGCAGTTCTTC
CASGTGPYNEQFF
>TRBD2|TRBV19|.|TRBJ2-3
TGTGCCAGTATCGGACTAGCGGGAGGCGCAGATACGCAGTATTTT
CASIGLAGGADTQYF
>TRBD1|TRBV2|once|TRBJ2-7
TGTGCCAGCAGGCCGGGACAGGGTGAAGACGAGCAGTACTTC
CASRPGQGEDEQYF
>TRBD1|TRBV7-9|.|TRBJ1-5
TGTGCCAGCAGCCTCGGGACAGGGGCCCTGCTTAGCAATCAGCCCCAGCATTTT
CASSLGTGALLSNQPQHF
>.|TRBV15|.|TRBJ2-7
TGTGCCACCAGCAGAGATGTGGCGGTCGAGCAGTACTTC
CATSRDVAVEQYF